Following are 11 T cell receptor beta chains from one sample sequenced in a study of T cells in Graves' hyperthyroidism and ophthalmopathy. The source material, RNA transcripts, was used to amplify TCR beta CDR3 regions. An initial round of RT-PCR targeting the TCR CDR3 relied on the HTBI primer set. TCRdb reprocessed the multiplex PCR reads with MiXCR, giving one entry per CDR3 protein. The sample lists a few hundred thousand distinct CDR3 sequences; about 14% were seen once. Sequencing was performed on blood. The receptors come from a woman in her twenties or thirties with Graves' ophthalmopathy.

Regarding this clonotype: A read error is possible here, since a much larger clone lies one base away. This chain links TRBV10-3 with TRBJ1-5; D ambiguous. Trimming removed 3 bases at V and 0 bases at J, with 12 bases between. CDR1 and CDR2 (germline): ENHRY, SYGVKD. The CDR3 totals 16 residues. This CDR3 reads CAISDGVRTSNQPQHF. The CDR3 nucleotides read TGTGCCATCAGTGATGGGGTAAGGACTAGCAATCAGCCCCAGCATTTT.

This clonotype was seen ten or more times. The chain uses TRBV27 and TRBJ1-5; no clear D. The germline V gene has CDR1 MNHEY and CDR2 SMNVEV (reference sequence). The CDR3 has 13 residues. V shed 6 bases and J shed 0 bases, with 6 bases lying between them. The CDR3 region has the DNA TGTGCCAGCAGCAAGGGTAGCAATCAGCCCCAGCATTTT. Translated, it gives CASSKGSNQPQHF.

This clonotype was observed a few times. The J gene is TRBJ2-7, the V gene TRBV29-1; weak D call: TRBD1 (6 bases). Trimming removed 8 bases at V and 0 bases at J, with 11 bases between. The CDR3 loop spans 12 amino acids. Germline V lookup: CDR1 SQVTM, CDR2 ANQGSEA. Here the CDR3 DNA reads TGCAGCTTCAGGGGCGACTCCTACGAGCAGTACTTC. Its protein is CSFRGDSYEQYF.

The rearrangement uses TRBV19 and TRBJ2-3; 9 bases agree with TRBD1. Unmatched junction bases numbered 14, after V lost 4 bases and J lost 3 bases. This CDR3 is built from 18 residues. Germline values: CDR1 LNHDA, CDR2 SQIVND (reference sequence). Written as DNA, the CDR3 is TGTGCCAGTAGTACTTCACAGGGGGCGGTCGAGGTGACAGATACGCAGTATTTT. It codes for CASSTSQGAVEVTDTQYF.

The CDR3 loop reads CATSTGFEAGGTGELFF. CDR3 nucleotide sequence: TGTGCCACCTCTACAGGCTTTGAAGCGGGGGGCACCGGGGAGCTGTTTTTT. V usage is TRBV24-1 and J usage is TRBJ2-2; 9 nucleotides line up with TRBD2. Looked up from germline, CDR1 is KGHDR and CDR2 is SFDVKD. The CDR3 totals 17 residues. Germline trimming cut 9 bases from V and 4 bases from J; bases unmatched to any gene: 14.

This clonotype was counted ten times or more. The chain couples TRBV2 to TRBJ2-1; D possibly matches TRBD1 or TRBD2 (5 bases each). Germline assignment: CDR1 SNHLY and CDR2 FYNNEI. Trimming removed 4 bases from V and 0 bases from J, with 10 bases in between. The CDR3 runs 15 residues. As DNA, the CDR3 is TGTGCCAGCAGTGGTGCAGGGAGCTCCTACAATGAGCAGTTCTTC. It yields the protein CASSGAGSSYNEQFF.

The table lists this clonotype with a few counts. The V and J genes are TRBV28 and TRBJ1-5; TRBD1 matches 8 bases. Germline CDR1 reads MDHEN; CDR2 reads SYDVKM. The CDR3 has 15 residues. J was trimmed by 7 bases and V by 7 bases; bases with no gene match: 12. The DNA of the CDR3 is TGTGCCAGCACCGAAACAGGGGGTTATGAGCAGCCCCAGCATTTT. It translates to CASTETGGYEQPQHF.

This clonotype was observed many times. The V and J genes are TRBV7-2 and TRBJ1-2, with D maybe TRBD1 (6 bases). Trimming shortened V by 0 bases and J by 3 bases, and 8 bases separated the two germline ends. The CDR3 loop spans 14 amino acids. Per germline, CDR1 SGHTA and CDR2 FQGNSA. CDR3: CASSLAAGDYGYTF. CDR3 coding DNA: TGTGCCAGCAGCTTAGCGGCAGGGGACTATGGCTACACCTTC.

The chain couples TRBV28 to TRBJ2-2; D might be TRBD2 (7 bases). V lost 5 bases to trimming and J lost 5 bases, with 15 bases between them. CDR1 and CDR2 (germline): MDHEN, SYDVKM. The CDR3 spans 15 residues. CDR3 in amino acids: CASSEVRGGTGELFF. In DNA, the CDR3 is TGTGCCAGCAGTGAAGTAAGGGGGGGGACCGGGGAGCTGTTTTTT.

The chain employs TRBV6-2 or TRBV6-3 and TRBJ2-7, with D possibly matching TRBD2 (6 bases). Trimming left V 5 bases short and J 3 bases short, with 14 bases between. Per the germline V gene, CDR1 is MNHEY and CDR2 is SVGEGT. There are 14 residues in the CDR3. The CDR3 DNA follows: TGTGCCAGCAGTGGGACTGCGACGAACTACGAGCAGTACTTC. Amino acid sequence: CASSGTATNYEQYF.

Many counts were recorded for this clonotype. This rearrangement joins TRBV28 to TRBJ2-5; D possibly corresponds to TRBD2 (6 bases). The CDR3 extends over 12 amino acids. Per the germline V gene, CDR1 is MDHEN and CDR2 is SYDVKM. Trimming pared 3 bases from V and 10 bases from J, leaving 12 bases between. This CDR3 is CASSFGRRDQYF. The CDR3 coding sequence is TGTGCCAGCAGTTTTGGACGGCGGGACCAGTACTTC.